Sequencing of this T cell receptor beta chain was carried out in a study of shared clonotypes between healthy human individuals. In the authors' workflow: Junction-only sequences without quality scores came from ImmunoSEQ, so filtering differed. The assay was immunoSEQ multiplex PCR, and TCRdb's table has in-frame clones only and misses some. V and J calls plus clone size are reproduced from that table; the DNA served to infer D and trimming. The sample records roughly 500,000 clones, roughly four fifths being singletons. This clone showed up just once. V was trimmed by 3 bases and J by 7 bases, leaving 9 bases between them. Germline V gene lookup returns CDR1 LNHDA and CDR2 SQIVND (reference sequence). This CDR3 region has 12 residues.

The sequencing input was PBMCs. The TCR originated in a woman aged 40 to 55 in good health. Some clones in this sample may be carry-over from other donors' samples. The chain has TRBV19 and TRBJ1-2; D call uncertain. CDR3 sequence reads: CASSIGVSGYTF. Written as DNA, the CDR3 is TGTGCCAGTAGTATTGGAGTTTCTGGCTACACCTTC.